This T cell receptor beta chain stems from a study of shared clonotypes between healthy human individuals. Study-wide findings and caveats: Blood was the only sampled material, and tissue repertoires likely differ. A generally larger estimated richness was seen in naive subsets than in memory subsets.

As concerns this clone: The antigen remains undetermined.

This CDR3 contains 15 residues. Trimming at V came to 5 bases and at J to 4 bases, leaving 9 bases not matched to a gene. Germline-derived CDR1 and CDR2 are SEHNR and FQNEAQ (reference sequence). Sorted-subset replicate PCR reactions contained 200 ng DNA, corresponding to some 29,000 T cell genomes. TCRdb's table, derived via immunoSEQ multiplex PCR, lists solely in-frame clones and lacks some. Among around 2.1 million clones listed, under 97% were seen once. The sample consisted of naive CD4+ T cells sorted from blood. The subset: CD45RA+ positively selected. The chain couples TRBV7-9 to TRBJ1-2, with 8 positions matching TRBD1. The TCR comes from a man aged 18 to 29 in good health. The CDR3 nucleotides are TGTGCCAGCAGCCCAGGGGGCCTTCCATCCTATGGCTACACCTTC. Protein sequence: CASSPGGLPSYGYTF. Filled out from reference TRBV7-9 and TRBJ1-2, the complete variable domain reads DTGVSQNPRHKITKRGQNVTFRCDPISEHNRLYWYRQTLGQGPEFLTYFQNEAQLEKSRLLSDRFSAERPKGSFSTLEIQRTEQGDSAMYLCASSPGGLPSYGYTFGSGTRLTVV.